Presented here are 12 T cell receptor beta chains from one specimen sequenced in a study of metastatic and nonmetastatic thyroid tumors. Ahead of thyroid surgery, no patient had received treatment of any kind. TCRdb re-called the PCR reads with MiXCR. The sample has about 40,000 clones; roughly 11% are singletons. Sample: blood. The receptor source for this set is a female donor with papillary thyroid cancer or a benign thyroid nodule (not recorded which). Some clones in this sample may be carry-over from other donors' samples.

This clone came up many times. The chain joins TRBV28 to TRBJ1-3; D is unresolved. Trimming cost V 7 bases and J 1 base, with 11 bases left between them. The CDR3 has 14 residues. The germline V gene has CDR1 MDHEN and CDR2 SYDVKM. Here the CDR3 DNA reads TGTGCCAGCATGTCCGGGCTGTCTGGAAACACCATATATTTT. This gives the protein CASMSGLSGNTIYF.

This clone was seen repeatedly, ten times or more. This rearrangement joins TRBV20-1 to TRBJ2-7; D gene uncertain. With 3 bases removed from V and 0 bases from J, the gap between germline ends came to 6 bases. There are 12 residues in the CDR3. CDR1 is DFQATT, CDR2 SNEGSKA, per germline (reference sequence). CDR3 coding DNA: TGCAGTGCTAGTATGGGCTCCTACGAGCAGTACTTC. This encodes CSASMGSYEQYF.

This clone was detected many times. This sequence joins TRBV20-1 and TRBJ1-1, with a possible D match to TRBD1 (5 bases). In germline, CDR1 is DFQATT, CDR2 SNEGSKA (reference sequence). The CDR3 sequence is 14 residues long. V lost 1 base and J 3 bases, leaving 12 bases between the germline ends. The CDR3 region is CSARVRGTYTEAFF. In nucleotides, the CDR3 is TGCAGTGCTAGAGTACGGGGGACCTACACTGAAGCTTTCTTT.

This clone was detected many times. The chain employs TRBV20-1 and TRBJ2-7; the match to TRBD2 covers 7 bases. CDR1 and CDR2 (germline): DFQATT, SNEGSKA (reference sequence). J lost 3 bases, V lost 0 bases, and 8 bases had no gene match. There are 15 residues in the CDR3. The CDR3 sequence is CSARDYSGTHYEQYF. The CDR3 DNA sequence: TGCAGTGCTAGAGATTACAGCGGGACCCACTACGAGCAGTACTTC.

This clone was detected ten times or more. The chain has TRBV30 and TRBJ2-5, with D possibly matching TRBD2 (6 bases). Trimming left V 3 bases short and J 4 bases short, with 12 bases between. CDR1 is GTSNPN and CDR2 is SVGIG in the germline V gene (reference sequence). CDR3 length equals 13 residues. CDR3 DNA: TGTGCCTGGAGCGCGGGACTCCGAGAGACCCAGTACTTC. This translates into CAWSAGLRETQYF.

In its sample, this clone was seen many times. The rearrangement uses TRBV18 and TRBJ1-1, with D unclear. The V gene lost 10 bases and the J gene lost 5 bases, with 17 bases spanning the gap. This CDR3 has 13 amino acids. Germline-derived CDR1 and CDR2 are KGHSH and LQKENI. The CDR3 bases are TGTGCCACCACCACTTACCGGGGAACTGAAGCTTTCTTT. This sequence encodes CATTTYRGTEAFF.

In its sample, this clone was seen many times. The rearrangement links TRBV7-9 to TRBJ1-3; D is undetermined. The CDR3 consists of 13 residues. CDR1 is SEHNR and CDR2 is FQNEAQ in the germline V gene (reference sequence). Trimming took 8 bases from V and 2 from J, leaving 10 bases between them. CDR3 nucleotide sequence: TGTGCCAGCCCGGCAGGACCTGGAAACACCATATATTTT. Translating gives CASPAGPGNTIYF.

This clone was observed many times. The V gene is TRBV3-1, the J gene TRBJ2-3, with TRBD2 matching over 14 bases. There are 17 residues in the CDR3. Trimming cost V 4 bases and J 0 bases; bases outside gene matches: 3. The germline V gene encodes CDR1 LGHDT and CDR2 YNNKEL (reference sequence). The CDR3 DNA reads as TGTGCCAGCAGCCCGGGACTAGCGGGAGTTAGCACAGATACGCAGTATTTT. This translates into CASSPGLAGVSTDTQYF.

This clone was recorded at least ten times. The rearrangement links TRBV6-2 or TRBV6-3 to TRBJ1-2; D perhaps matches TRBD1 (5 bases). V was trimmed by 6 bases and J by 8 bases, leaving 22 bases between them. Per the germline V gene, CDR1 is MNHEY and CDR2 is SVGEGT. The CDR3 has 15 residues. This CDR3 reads CASSGAGYLVEGYTF. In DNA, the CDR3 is TGTGCCAGCAGCGGGGCAGGGTACCTCGTAGAGGGCTACACCTTC.

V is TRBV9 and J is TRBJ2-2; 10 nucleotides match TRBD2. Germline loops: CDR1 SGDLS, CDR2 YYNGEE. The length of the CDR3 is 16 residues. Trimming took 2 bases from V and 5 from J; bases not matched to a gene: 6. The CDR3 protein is CASSVSSTSGTGELFF. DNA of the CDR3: TGTGCCAGCAGCGTCTCATCGACTAGCGGGACCGGGGAGCTGTTTTTT.

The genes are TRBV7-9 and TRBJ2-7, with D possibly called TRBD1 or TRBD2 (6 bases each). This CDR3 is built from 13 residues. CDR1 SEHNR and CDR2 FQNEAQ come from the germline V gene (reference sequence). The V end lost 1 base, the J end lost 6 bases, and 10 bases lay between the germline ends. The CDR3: CASSLVGGSEQYF. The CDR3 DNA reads TGTGCCAGCAGCTTAGTAGGGGGGAGCGAGCAGTACTTC.

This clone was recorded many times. In nucleotides, the CDR3 is TGTGCCAGCAGTGAGACAGGGGATGGATTCAATGAGCAGTTCTTC. This codes for CASSETGDGFNEQFF. The rearrangement uses TRBV6-4 and TRBJ2-1; 8 nucleotides agree with TRBD1. J was trimmed by 6 bases and V by 3 bases; bases with no gene match: 7. The CDR3 is made up of 15 amino acids. The V gene's germline CDR1 is MRHNA and CDR2 SNTAGT.